This is a list of T cell receptor beta chains from one sample in a study of blood T cell repertoires in COVID-19. The repertoire was sequenced with immunoSEQ multiplex PCR; TCRdb's copy has only in-frame clones and lacks some. Among 50,000 or so clones listed, around 86% were seen once. Sequencing used peripheral blood. The receptor source for this set is a man in his fifties or sixties with active COVID-19. Each CDR3 is given with its conserved first and last residue.

V | CDR3
TRBV15 | CATSRDRVYEQYF
TRBV9 | CASSVGSGADSYEQYF
TRBV7-9 | CASSPYGGSSYEQYF
TRBV7-9 | CASSLGQGMSEQYF
TRBV5-6 | CASSPSGPYEQYF
TRBV2 | CASSGGDQETQYF
TRBV7-6 | CASSFLGQSGANVLTF
TRBV4-1 | CASSRTGLGYEQYF
TRBV5-1 | CASSGGQGSTDTQYF
TRBV5-4 | CASSPGGSGQNYGYTF
TRBV2 | CASSDGPSRNF
TRBV3-1/TRBV3-2 | CASSQDLAHQPQHF
TRBV7-7 | CASSPLASGAGELFF
TRBV9 | CASTGGGQLNYGYTF
TRBV3-1/TRBV3-2 | CANLWTRRPGAISGANVLTF
TRBV11-2 | CASSLGQFTNEKLFF
TRBV4-1 | CASSLSGAATNEQFF
TRBV15 | CATSRVGGGHGYTF
TRBV11-3 | CASTLSSQDSQPYGYTF
TRBV3-1/TRBV3-2 | CASSRSGRLGEKLFF
TRBV30 | CAFSLAGGPLETQYF
TRBV12-3/TRBV12-4 | CASTRGSYEQYF
TRBV6-4 | CASSDLNTGELFF
TRBV6-5 | CASSYSGQGTQYF
TRBV7-9 | CASSSGDSRVGGYTF
TRBV7-8 | CASSLGGGYNEQFF
TRBV27 | CASSLLQGNTGELFF
TRBV4-1 | CASSHPRTGRETQYF
TRBV6-5 | CASSRGQFYEQYF
TRBV5-1 | CASGTGVRGETQYF
TRBV7-9 | CASSAGGGWTGELFF
TRBV30 | CAWMGIPGLAGGGFSTDTQYF